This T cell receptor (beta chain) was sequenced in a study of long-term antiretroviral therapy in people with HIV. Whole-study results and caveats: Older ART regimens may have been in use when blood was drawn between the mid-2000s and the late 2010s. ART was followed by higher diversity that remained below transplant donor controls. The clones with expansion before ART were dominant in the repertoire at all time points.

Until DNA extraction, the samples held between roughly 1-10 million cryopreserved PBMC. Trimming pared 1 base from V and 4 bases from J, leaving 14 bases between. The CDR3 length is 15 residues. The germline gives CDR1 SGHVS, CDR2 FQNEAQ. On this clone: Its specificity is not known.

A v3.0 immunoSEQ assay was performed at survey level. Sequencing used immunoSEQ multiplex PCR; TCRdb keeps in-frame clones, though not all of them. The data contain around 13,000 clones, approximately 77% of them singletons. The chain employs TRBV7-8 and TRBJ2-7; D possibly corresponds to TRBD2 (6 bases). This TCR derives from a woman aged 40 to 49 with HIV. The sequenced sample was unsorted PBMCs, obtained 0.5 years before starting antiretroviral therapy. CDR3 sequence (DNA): TGTGCCAGCAGCTTAGGCGCTAGCGCGTTATACGAGCAGTACTTC. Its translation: CASSLGASALYEQYF.